The clone carrying this T cell receptor beta chain occurred once. Its target is unknown. Some clones are missing from TCRdb's copy, which holds only in-frame ones; the method was immunoSEQ multiplex PCR. The table shows roughly 40,000 clones, with around 83% occurring only once. V was clipped by 4 bases and J by 4 bases; unmatched bases: 3. The germline V gene encodes CDR1 SGHDT and CDR2 YYEEEE. CDR3 length equals 13 residues. This entry belongs to a study of T cells in localized non-small cell lung cancer. General study points: Median approximately 61 top-100 tumor clones were shared with paired adjacent lung. Uninvolved neighboring lung showed the greatest T cell clonality, exceeding tumor.

The chain couples TRBV5-6 to TRBJ2-7; 9 bases are a match to TRBD2. This clonotype was sampled from a man aged 40 to 70 with stage II lung adenocarcinoma. This material consisted of PBMCs, taken before any cancer treatment. The CDR3 is CASSPTSGYEQYF. In DNA form, the CDR3 reads TGTGCCAGCAGCCCGACTAGCGGATACGAGCAGTACTTC.